Presented here are 10 T cell receptor beta chains from one specimen sequenced in a study of CD8+CD57+ T cells in acquired aplastic anemia. CDR3 and TCR beta VDJ profiling relied on a genomic DNA template. TCRdb ran MiXCR on the reads and lists one entry per CDR3 protein. The data show approximately 200,000 distinct CDR3 sequences, roughly 57% seen once. The material sequenced was sorted CD4+, CD8+, or CD8+CD57+ T cells (not recorded which) from PBMCs. The source of these receptors is a human donor in good health.

The chain combines TRBV19 with TRBJ1-2, with unresolved D. From germline, CDR1 is LNHDA and CDR2 SQIVND (reference sequence). V lost 4 bases and J 2 bases, leaving 14 bases between the germline ends. This CDR3 comprises 15 residues. Here the CDR3 reads CASSNLATPNYGYTF. CDR3 sequence (DNA): TGTGCCAGTAGTAACTTGGCCACTCCGAACTATGGCTACACCTTC.

This clonotype was seen many times. The chain employs TRBV7-3 and TRBJ2-3; D tentatively reads TRBD1 or TRBD2 (5 bases each). CDR1 is SGHTA and CDR2 is FQGTGA in the germline V gene. The CDR3 contains 13 residues. V lost 5 bases and J 4 bases, leaving 10 bases between the germline ends. The CDR3 reads CASSLGTPDTQYF. Written as DNA, the CDR3 is TGTGCCAGCAGCCTTGGGACCCCAGATACGCAGTATTTT.

V usage is TRBV5-1 and J usage is TRBJ2-2, with 8 bases fitting TRBD2. CDR1 and CDR2 (germline): SGHRS, YFSETQ. The CDR3 consists of 13 residues. Unmatched junction bases numbered 2, after V lost 4 bases and J lost 6 bases. The DNA of the CDR3 is TGCGCCAGCAGCCCGGGACTAGCCGGGGAGCTGTTTTTT. This gives the protein CASSPGLAGELFF.

The chain employs TRBV13 and TRBJ2-2; no clear D. Trimming left V 0 bases short and J 4 bases short, with 15 bases between. CDR3 length equals 17 residues. The germline V gene has CDR1 PRHDT and CDR2 FYEKMQ (reference sequence). CDR3 in amino acids: CASSLGSAWWCTGELFF. Here the CDR3 DNA reads TGTGCCAGCAGCTTAGGGAGTGCTTGGTGGTGCACCGGGGAGCTGTTTTTT.

This chain joins TRBV7-9 and TRBJ1-1; D is perhaps TRBD1 (6 bases). V gave up 5 bases and J gave up 3 bases, with 13 bases separating them. CDR1 and CDR2 (germline): SEHNR, FQNEAQ (reference sequence). This CDR3 region has 14 residues. Here the CDR3 reads CASSRTVGDTEAFF. CDR3 in DNA: TGTGCCAGCAGCAGGACAGTTGGGGACACTGAAGCTTTCTTT.

This clonotype occurred once. The V and J genes are TRBV5-5 and TRBJ1-3; D unresolved. CDR1 and CDR2 (germline): SGHKS, YYEKEE (reference sequence). CDR3 length: 15 amino acids. Trimming shortened V by 0 bases and J by 3 bases, and 10 bases separated the two germline ends. CDR3 DNA sequence: TGTGCCAGCAGCTTGGACAGCCGAGTTGGAAACACCATATATTTT. Encoded protein: CASSLDSRVGNTIYF.

V is TRBV25-1 and J is TRBJ2-1; tentatively, D is TRBD1 or TRBD2 (5 bases each). This CDR3 region has 16 residues. The V gene lost 6 bases and the J gene lost 2 bases, with 17 bases spanning the gap. Per germline, CDR1 MGHDK and CDR2 SYGVNS. The CDR3 region is CASSVEWGPPYNEQFF. Here the CDR3 DNA reads TGTGCCAGCAGCGTAGAGTGGGGACCACCCTACAATGAGCAGTTCTTC. Filled out from reference TRBV25-1 and TRBJ2-1, the complete variable domain reads EADIYQTPRYLVIGTGKKITLECSQTMGHDKMYWYQQDPGMELHLIHYSYGVNSTEKGDLSSESTVSRIRTEHFPLTLESARPSHTSQYLCASSVEWGPPYNEQFFGPGTRLTVL.

In this sample, this clonotype turned up once. This chain connects TRBV7-3 to TRBJ2-5, with 8 bases lining up with TRBD2. The trim removed 4 bases at V and 4 bases at J, leaving 8 bases unmatched. This CDR3 contains 15 residues. CDR1 is SGHTA and CDR2 is FQGTGA in the germline V gene. CDR3 in DNA: TGTGCCAGCAGCTCGGGGTGGGCGGGAGGAGAGACCCAGTACTTC. Its translation is CASSSGWAGGETQYF.

The chain couples TRBV20-1 to TRBJ2-1; TRBD2 matches 9 bases. CDR3 size: 13 residues. After removal of 6 bases from V and 2 bases from J, the junction contained 2 bases not matched to a gene. CDR1 is DFQATT and CDR2 is SNEGSKA in the germline V gene (reference sequence). The CDR3 loop reads CSAGGGAYNEQFF. For the CDR3, the DNA is TGCAGTGCCGGCGGGGGGGCCTACAATGAGCAGTTCTTC.

The chain recombines TRBV6-4 with TRBJ2-1; maybe TRBD2 (6 bases). V lost 2 bases and J lost 8, with 13 bases in between. Germline V gives CDR1 MRHNA, CDR2 SNTAGT. The CDR3 is 14 amino acids. The CDR3 is CASSDGTGGHEQFF. The CDR3 DNA reads TGTGCCAGCAGTGACGGGACTGGGGGACATGAGCAGTTCTTC.